Listed below are T cell receptor beta chains from one sample, sequenced in a study of blood T cell repertoires in COVID-19. Clones were sequenced by immunoSEQ multiplex PCR, and TCRdb holds only the in-frame ones, with some missing. Of around 67,000 clones detected, more than 75% appear once; the ten largest clones hold more than 7.5%. Sequencing was done on a sample of peripheral blood. Receptor source: a man aged 45-60 years with active COVID-19. Each CDR3 is given with its conserved first and last residue. The order of the fields is CDR3 length, D gene, V gene, J gene, clone size, CDR3 protein, CDR3 DNA. D genes are given only for firm matches. A row's size may be missing; if present it is once, few, many or a size class.

length: 15
D: TRBD1
V: TRBV7-9
J: TRBJ2-5
size: -
CDR3: CASSLGTGVQETQYF
DNA: TGTGCCAGCAGCTTAGGTACAGGGGTGCAAGAGACCCAGTACTTC

length: 14
D: TRBD1
V: TRBV6-2/TRBV6-3
J: TRBJ1-5
size: -
CDR3: CASSIRQGHQPQHF
DNA: TGTGCCAGCAGTATACGACAGGGCCATCAGCCCCAGCATTTT

length: 12
D: -
V: TRBV28
J: TRBJ2-5
size: -
CDR3: CASSSFSETQYF
DNA: TGTGCCAGCAGCTCCTTTTCAGAGACCCAGTACTTC

length: 14
D: -
V: TRBV24-1
J: TRBJ2-3
size: -
CDR3: CATSDYGSGGTQYF
DNA: TGTGCCACCAGTGATTATGGAAGCGGCGGTACGCAGTATTTT

length: 18
D: TRBD1
V: TRBV6-2/TRBV6-3
J: TRBJ1-2
size: -
CDR3: CASSYAGQGAYGDYGYTF
DNA: TGTGCCAGCAGTTACGCGGGACAGGGGGCGTACGGCGACTATGGCTACACCTTC

length: 13
D: -
V: TRBV18
J: TRBJ2-2
size: -
CDR3: CASSSGSTGELFF
DNA: TGTGCCAGCTCTTCAGGCTCGACCGGGGAGCTGTTTTTT

length: 14
D: TRBD2
V: TRBV2
J: TRBJ2-4
size: few
CDR3: CASSTSGGINIQYF
DNA: TGTGCCAGCAGCACTAGCGGGGGGATAAACATTCAGTACTTC

length: 14
D: TRBD1
V: TRBV18
J: TRBJ2-2
size: -
CDR3: CASSLDRGAGELFF
DNA: TGTGCCAGCTCACTCGACAGGGGAGCCGGGGAGCTGTTTTTT

length: 12
D: -
V: TRBV30
J: TRBJ1-2
size: -
CDR3: CAWTAGASGYTF
DNA: TGTGCCTGGACGGCAGGGGCGAGTGGCTACACCTTC

length: 14
D: -
V: TRBV28
J: TRBJ1-3
size: -
CDR3: CASRTQETGNTIYF
DNA: TGTGCCAGCAGAACACAGGAGACTGGAAACACCATATATTTT

length: 16
D: TRBD1
V: TRBV6-1
J: TRBJ1-5
size: few
CDR3: CASSEVAGGGNQPQHF
DNA: TGTGCCAGCAGTGAAGTAGCAGGGGGTGGGAATCAGCCCCAGCATTTT

length: 15
D: -
V: TRBV18
J: TRBJ1-3
size: -
CDR3: CASSPPDTAGNTIYF
DNA: TGTGCCAGCTCACCGCCTGACACGGCCGGAAACACCATATATTTT

length: 17
D: -
V: TRBV14
J: TRBJ1-2
size: -
CDR3: CASSQAGSGRSGYGYTF
DNA: TGTGCCAGCAGCCAAGCTGGCAGCGGGAGGAGCGGCTATGGCTACACCTTC

length: 13
D: -
V: TRBV19
J: TRBJ2-7
size: -
CDR3: CASSMRLSYEQYF
DNA: TGTGCCAGTAGTATGCGACTTTCCTACGAGCAGTACTTC

length: 15
D: TRBD2
V: TRBV19
J: TRBJ2-2
size: -
CDR3: CASSIRLAGPGELFF
DNA: TGTGCCAGTAGTATCCGGCTAGCGGGTCCCGGGGAGCTGTTTTTT

length: 14
D: -
V: TRBV19
J: TRBJ2-7
size: -
CDR3: CASSISQGSYEQYF
DNA: TGTGCCAGTAGTATTTCCCAGGGTTCATACGAGCAGTACTTC

length: 15
D: -
V: TRBV7-8
J: TRBJ2-1
size: -
CDR3: CASSPQGSVYNEQFF
DNA: TGTGCCAGCAGCCCGCAGGGGTCTGTCTACAATGAGCAGTTCTTC

length: 17
D: TRBD1
V: TRBV7-3
J: TRBJ1-2
size: -
CDR3: CASSLKGGLLPNYGYTF
DNA: TGTGCCAGCAGCTTAAAAGGGGGCCTCTTACCTAACTATGGCTACACCTTC

length: 14
D: TRBD1
V: TRBV7-8
J: TRBJ1-4
size: -
CDR3: CASSLGGDSEKLFF
DNA: TGTGCCAGCAGCTTAGGGGGGGACAGCGAAAAACTGTTTTTT

length: 17
D: TRBD1
V: TRBV5-1
J: TRBJ1-2
size: once
CDR3: CASSRTGAAPPNYGYTF
DNA: TGCGCCAGCAGCAGAACAGGGGCTGCCCCCCCAAACTATGGCTACACCTTC

length: 12
D: -
V: TRBV28
J: TRBJ1-3
size: -
CDR3: CASSFTGNTIYF
DNA: TGTGCCAGCAGTTTTACTGGAAACACCATATATTTT

length: 20
D: TRBD1
V: TRBV19
J: TRBJ2-3
size: -
CDR3: CASSISELGRAQGDTDTQYF
DNA: TGTGCCAGTAGTATAAGCGAATTAGGAAGAGCGCAGGGGGACACAGATACGCAGTATTTT

length: 16
D: TRBD1
V: TRBV19
J: TRBJ2-2
size: -
CDR3: CASGFAGTGNTGELFF
DNA: TGTGCCAGCGGCTTTGCTGGGACAGGGAACACCGGGGAGCTGTTTTTT

length: 14
D: -
V: TRBV6-2/TRBV6-3
J: TRBJ2-1
size: few
CDR3: CASSSAGRANEQFF
DNA: TGTGCCAGCAGTTCTGCGGGACGGGCCAATGAGCAGTTCTTC

length: 13
D: -
V: TRBV18
J: TRBJ2-7
size: few
CDR3: CASSRDTTYEQYF
DNA: TGTGCCAGCTCTAGGGACACCACCTACGAGCAGTACTTC

length: 15
D: -
V: TRBV30
J: TRBJ1-2
size: -
CDR3: CAWRASGGPPGGYTF
DNA: TGTGCCTGGAGGGCTTCCGGAGGGCCCCCGGGTGGCTACACCTTC

length: 15
D: TRBD2
V: TRBV4-2
J: TRBJ2-7
size: -
CDR3: CASSRGLAATYEQYF
DNA: TGTGCCAGCAGCCGGGGACTAGCGGCGACCTACGAGCAGTACTTC

length: 12
D: TRBD2
V: TRBV6-5
J: TRBJ2-7
size: -
CDR3: CASSTRLAGFYF
DNA: TGTGCCAGCAGTACCCGACTAGCGGGTTTTTACTTC

length: 17
D: -
V: TRBV11-2
J: TRBJ1-4
size: -
CDR3: CASSLEWYPGENEKLFF
DNA: TGTGCCAGCAGCTTAGAGTGGTACCCCGGAGAAAATGAAAAACTGTTTTTT

length: 15
D: TRBD2
V: TRBV5-5
J: TRBJ2-7
size: -
CDR3: CASSLGGGRTHEQYF
DNA: TGTGCCAGCAGCTTGGGGGGAGGGAGGACCCACGAGCAGTACTTC

length: 14
D: TRBD1
V: TRBV4-3
J: TRBJ2-7
size: -
CDR3: CASSRATGEYEQYF
DNA: TGCGCCAGCAGCCGAGCGACAGGGGAATACGAGCAGTACTTC

length: 15
D: TRBD2
V: TRBV5-1
J: TRBJ2-7
size: -
CDR3: CASSWGLAGSYEQYF
DNA: TGCGCCAGCAGCTGGGGACTAGCGGGGTCCTACGAGCAGTACTTC

length: 16
D: TRBD2
V: TRBV6-2/TRBV6-3
J: TRBJ2-7
size: -
CDR3: CASSYDNRGVQNEQYF
DNA: TGTGCCAGCAGTTATGATAATCGGGGGGTCCAGAACGAGCAGTACTTC

length: 17
D: TRBD1
V: TRBV3-1/TRBV3-2
J: TRBJ2-7
size: medium-sized
CDR3: CASSSFYAGTGTYEQYF
DNA: TGTGCCAGCAGCTCATTCTATGCCGGGACAGGCACCTACGAGCAGTACTTC

length: 13
D: TRBD1
V: TRBV2
J: TRBJ2-7
size: few
CDR3: CASRTGGPYEQYF
DNA: TGTGCCAGCAGGACAGGGGGTCCGTACGAGCAGTACTTC

length: 13
D: -
V: TRBV11-2
J: TRBJ2-1
size: few
CDR3: CASSLTTRNEQFF
DNA: TGTGCCAGCAGTCTCACCACGCGGAATGAGCAGTTCTTC

length: 15
D: -
V: TRBV9
J: TRBJ2-3
size: -
CDR3: CASSVGVISTDTQYF
DNA: TGTGCCAGCAGCGTAGGTGTAATTAGCACAGATACGCAGTATTTT

length: 13
D: -
V: TRBV7-9
J: TRBJ1-1
size: -
CDR3: CASSLEGGTEAFF
DNA: TGTGCCAGCAGCTTAGAAGGGGGCACTGAAGCTTTCTTT

length: 15
D: TRBD1
V: TRBV19
J: TRBJ2-6
size: -
CDR3: CASMDRASGANVLTF
DNA: TGTGCCTCAATGGACAGGGCCTCTGGGGCCAACGTCCTGACTTTC

length: 15
D: -
V: TRBV5-6
J: TRBJ2-2
size: -
CDR3: CASSRTGRNTGELFF
DNA: TGTGCCAGCAGCCGCACAGGTCGTAACACCGGGGAGCTGTTTTTT

length: 15
D: -
V: TRBV2
J: TRBJ1-2
size: -
CDR3: CASSRDTHDWSGYTF
DNA: TGTGCCAGCAGCCGGGACACCCATGACTGGAGTGGCTACACCTTC

length: 12
D: -
V: TRBV19
J: TRBJ1-2
size: -
CDR3: CASSSGFYGYTF
DNA: TGTGCCAGTAGTTCCGGGTTCTATGGCTACACCTTC

length: 20
D: TRBD2
V: TRBV24-1
J: TRBJ2-1
size: -
CDR3: CATSVVGAGRVVNPYNEQFF
DNA: TGTGCCACCAGTGTCGTTGGGGCAGGGAGGGTAGTTAACCCCTACAATGAGCAGTTCTTC

length: 14
D: TRBD1
V: TRBV6-5
J: TRBJ1-1
size: -
CDR3: CASKGTGETTEAFF
DNA: TGTGCCAGCAAGGGGACAGGGGAGACCACTGAAGCTTTCTTT

length: 16
D: TRBD2
V: TRBV10-3
J: TRBJ2-2
size: -
CDR3: CAIRGSGLAVAGELFF
DNA: TGTGCCATCAGAGGGTCGGGACTAGCGGTAGCCGGGGAGCTGTTTTTT

length: 11
D: -
V: TRBV12-3/TRBV12-4
J: TRBJ2-7
size: few
CDR3: CGDNSSYEQYF
DNA: TGTGGGGACAACAGCTCCTACGAGCAGTACTTC